This is a list of T cell receptor beta chains from one sample in a study of T cell repertoires in cytomegalovirus infection. TCRdb recomputed calls from the reads with MiXCR, one row per CDR3 protein. The top ten hold less than 50% of the sample, which has roughly 230,000 distinct CDR3 sequences, approximately 15% seen once. Sequenced material: CD8+ T cells from PBMCs. These receptor sequences come from a human donor in good health (CMV status not recorded). Some clones in this sample may be carry-over from other donors' samples. Each CDR3 is given without its conserved first and last residue. Fields, in order: V gene, CDR3 length, CDR3 protein.

>TRBV20-1|12
SASGGGAADTQY
>TRBV12-3/TRBV12-4|12
ASSLHGANQPQH
>TRBV28|10
ASSVYNSPLH
>TRBV12-3/TRBV12-4|14
ASSPRTSGNTGELF
>TRBV7-9|14
ASSQLRGTDSYEQY
>TRBV7-6|16
ASSAPASPAVANYGYT
>TRBV7-6|17
ASSLSGGSIAGLGTEAF
>TRBV10-3|12
AISEGQGTYEQY
>TRBV28|13
ASTLTLDTQETQY
>TRBV6-2/TRBV6-3|13
ASIGGEDGFPGYT
>TRBV7-8|13
ASSLAGDLDYGYT
>TRBV20-1|13
SAKTGYVFHNEQF
>TRBV28|14
ASSTHRGFAPNEQF
>TRBV29-1|13
SVEWYGESYNEQF
>TRBV6-8|12
ASSSIGRDTEAF
>TRBV28|13
ASSSLSQGEETQY
>TRBV27|10
ASGTGNPEAF
>TRBV7-2|9
ASSPGGTQY
>TRBV6-6|11
ASKSHALYEQN
>TRBV29-1|10
SVEGRGNEQY
>TRBV7-6|10
ASSSGRTEQF
>TRBV6-5|12
ASTRWGGDTEAF
>TRBV28|13
ASSFAGTTTYEQY
>TRBV20-1|10
SAWTGNNEQF
>TRBV24-1|14
ATSARLKGADNEQF
>TRBV20-1|12
SASSGQINSPLH